The rows below give T cell receptor beta chains drawn from one sample of a study of blood T cell repertoires in COVID-19. Profiling relied on immunoSEQ multiplex PCR, and the TCRdb table lists in-frame clones only, not all of them. In the table there are under 200,000 clones, around 80% of which are singletons. Material: PBMCs or T cells enriched from blood (not recorded which). These receptors were collected from a woman in her forties or fifties who had recovered from COVID-19. CDR3s include the opening cysteine and the closing phenylalanine or tryptophan. The order of the fields is clone size, J gene, D gene, V gene, CDR3 DNA, CDR3 protein. A D gene is named only where the DNA matches it firmly. Clone size is given for some rows only: seen once, a few or many times, or a class if the clone is expanded.

clone_size: .
j_call: TRBJ2-3
d_call: TRBD2
v_call: TRBV29-1
cdr3_nt: TGCAGCGTTGGGGGTAGCGGGAGTGGTAGCACAGATACGCAGTATTTT
cdr3_aa: CSVGGSGSGSTDTQYF

clone_size: .
j_call: TRBJ2-2
d_call: .
v_call: TRBV11-2
cdr3_nt: TGTGCCAGCAGCTTACTGACAGGCACCGGGGAGCTGTTTTTT
cdr3_aa: CASSLLTGTGELFF

clone_size: .
j_call: TRBJ1-2
d_call: TRBD1
v_call: TRBV18
cdr3_nt: TGTGCCAGCTCCCCAGTACCCGCCGGGACAGGGGCTTCCTATGGCTACACCTTC
cdr3_aa: CASSPVPAGTGASYGYTF

clone_size: .
j_call: TRBJ1-6
d_call: TRBD1
v_call: TRBV7-9
cdr3_nt: TGTGCCAGCAGCCCCATCGACAGGGTAAATTCACCCCTCCACTTT
cdr3_aa: CASSPIDRVNSPLHF

clone_size: .
j_call: TRBJ1-1
d_call: TRBD1
v_call: TRBV9
cdr3_nt: TGTGCCAGCAGCGTAGCGCCGACAGGGCAAACTGAAGCTTTCTTT
cdr3_aa: CASSVAPTGQTEAFF

clone_size: few
j_call: TRBJ1-5
d_call: .
v_call: TRBV28
cdr3_nt: TGTGCCAGCAGTTTGGGGAGTTGGCAGCCCCAGCATTTT
cdr3_aa: CASSLGSWQPQHF

clone_size: .
j_call: TRBJ1-4
d_call: TRBD1
v_call: TRBV9
cdr3_nt: TGTGCCAGCAGCCCGACAGGGACCACTAATGAAAAACTGTTTTTT
cdr3_aa: CASSPTGTTNEKLFF

clone_size: .
j_call: TRBJ1-2
d_call: TRBD1
v_call: TRBV27
cdr3_nt: TGTGCCAGCAGGACGGGACAGGGGAATGGCTACACCTTC
cdr3_aa: CASRTGQGNGYTF

clone_size: once
j_call: TRBJ1-1
d_call: .
v_call: TRBV11-3
cdr3_nt: TGTGCCAGCAGCGGGGGGGGCCTAGGCTCAATGAACACTGAAGCTTTCTTT
cdr3_aa: CASSGGGLGSMNTEAFF

clone_size: .
j_call: TRBJ2-1
d_call: .
v_call: TRBV11-1
cdr3_nt: TGTGCCAGCAGCCATGGCGGGGAATCCTACAATGAGCAGTTCTTC
cdr3_aa: CASSHGGESYNEQFF

clone_size: .
j_call: TRBJ1-2
d_call: .
v_call: TRBV28
cdr3_nt: TGTGCCAGCAGCTTAGGCCCCGGGGAGGATGGCTACACCTTC
cdr3_aa: CASSLGPGEDGYTF

clone_size: .
j_call: TRBJ1-5
d_call: .
v_call: TRBV6-2/TRBV6-3
cdr3_nt: TGTGCCAGCAGCTTCGCGGGGCGGGGTCAGCCCCAGCATTTT
cdr3_aa: CASSFAGRGQPQHF

clone_size: .
j_call: TRBJ2-7
d_call: TRBD1
v_call: TRBV10-3
cdr3_nt: TGTGCCATCAGGGGACAGGACTACGAGCAGTACTTC
cdr3_aa: CAIRGQDYEQYF

clone_size: few
j_call: TRBJ1-4
d_call: .
v_call: TRBV9
cdr3_nt: TGTGCCAGCAGCACGAGGCCCAGCGAAAAACTGTTTTTT
cdr3_aa: CASSTRPSEKLFF

clone_size: .
j_call: TRBJ1-1
d_call: .
v_call: TRBV18
cdr3_nt: TGTGCCAGCTCACCAAGTTTAGCAGCTTGGAACACTGAAGCTTTCTTT
cdr3_aa: CASSPSLAAWNTEAFF

clone_size: .
j_call: TRBJ2-7
d_call: TRBD2
v_call: TRBV6-2/TRBV6-3
cdr3_nt: TGTGCCAGCAGTAGACTAGCGGGAGCCTACGAGCAGTACTTC
cdr3_aa: CASSRLAGAYEQYF

clone_size: .
j_call: TRBJ1-5
d_call: .
v_call: TRBV24-1
cdr3_nt: TGTGCCACCAGTGATCCGGATCAGCCCCAGCATTTT
cdr3_aa: CATSDPDQPQHF

clone_size: .
j_call: TRBJ1-4
d_call: .
v_call: TRBV6-1
cdr3_nt: TGTGCCAGCAGTGAGCCCTTTAGGCGGCAGTTTGTCGGGACTAATGAAAAACTGTTTTTT
cdr3_aa: CASSEPFRRQFVGTNEKLFF

clone_size: .
j_call: TRBJ1-4
d_call: .
v_call: TRBV4-1
cdr3_nt: TGCGCCAGCAGCCATGAGACAGGCCCAAATGAAAAACTGTTTTTT
cdr3_aa: CASSHETGPNEKLFF

clone_size: once
j_call: TRBJ2-1
d_call: .
v_call: TRBV9
cdr3_nt: TGTGCCAGCAGCACAACCCAGGTTGAGCAGTTCTTC
cdr3_aa: CASSTTQVEQFF

clone_size: .
j_call: TRBJ2-3
d_call: .
v_call: TRBV5-1
cdr3_nt: TGCGCCAGCAGCTTGGGTCAGGTCACAGATACGCAGTATTTT
cdr3_aa: CASSLGQVTDTQYF

clone_size: .
j_call: TRBJ2-5
d_call: .
v_call: TRBV9
cdr3_nt: TGTGCCAGCAGCGCAAGCGGGCGAAGCCAAGAGACCCAGTACTTC
cdr3_aa: CASSASGRSQETQYF

clone_size: .
j_call: TRBJ2-7
d_call: TRBD1
v_call: TRBV10-3
cdr3_nt: TGTGCCATCAGTGAGTCGGCAGGGGGTATCGACGAGCAGTACTTC
cdr3_aa: CAISESAGGIDEQYF

clone_size: .
j_call: TRBJ1-6
d_call: .
v_call: TRBV6-5
cdr3_nt: TGTGCCACCACCCCCCGAGGCACCTATAATTCACCCCTCCACTTT
cdr3_aa: CATTPRGTYNSPLHF

clone_size: few
j_call: TRBJ2-3
d_call: .
v_call: TRBV7-2
cdr3_nt: TGTGCCAGCAGCTTTGGTGTCGCTAGTAGCACAGATACGCAGTATTTT
cdr3_aa: CASSFGVASSTDTQYF

clone_size: .
j_call: TRBJ2-2
d_call: TRBD1
v_call: TRBV6-5
cdr3_nt: TGTGCCAGCCACAGGGGAACTTTGAACACCGGGGAGCTGTTTTTT
cdr3_aa: CASHRGTLNTGELFF

clone_size: .
j_call: TRBJ1-2
d_call: TRBD1
v_call: TRBV6-4
cdr3_nt: TGTGCCAGCAGACCCTCAGGGGGACATCGTGGTTATGGCTACACCTTC
cdr3_aa: CASRPSGGHRGYGYTF

clone_size: .
j_call: TRBJ1-1
d_call: TRBD1
v_call: TRBV18
cdr3_nt: TGTGCCAGCTCACTAAACTCGGGACAGTCAAACACTGAAGCTTTCTTT
cdr3_aa: CASSLNSGQSNTEAFF

clone_size: .
j_call: TRBJ2-7
d_call: .
v_call: TRBV29-1
cdr3_nt: TGCAGCGCAACCCTCCAGAACGAGCAGTACTTC
cdr3_aa: CSATLQNEQYF

clone_size: .
j_call: TRBJ1-2
d_call: .
v_call: TRBV5-5
cdr3_nt: TGTGCCAGCAGCTTAGGGCGGGTAACAGCTAACTATGGCTACACCTTC
cdr3_aa: CASSLGRVTANYGYTF

clone_size: .
j_call: TRBJ1-2
d_call: .
v_call: TRBV4-2
cdr3_nt: TGTGCCAGCAGCCAAGAACACTCCGGACAAGATTATGGCTACACCTTC
cdr3_aa: CASSQEHSGQDYGYTF

clone_size: .
j_call: TRBJ1-4
d_call: TRBD1
v_call: TRBV5-5
cdr3_nt: TGTGCCAGCAGCTTGGGAGGGACAGCTGCAACTAATGAAAAACTGTTTTTT
cdr3_aa: CASSLGGTAATNEKLFF

clone_size: .
j_call: TRBJ1-1
d_call: .
v_call: TRBV7-2
cdr3_nt: TGTGCCAGCAGCTTAATGGCAGGGAGGGTCGCTGAAGCTTTCTTT
cdr3_aa: CASSLMAGRVAEAFF